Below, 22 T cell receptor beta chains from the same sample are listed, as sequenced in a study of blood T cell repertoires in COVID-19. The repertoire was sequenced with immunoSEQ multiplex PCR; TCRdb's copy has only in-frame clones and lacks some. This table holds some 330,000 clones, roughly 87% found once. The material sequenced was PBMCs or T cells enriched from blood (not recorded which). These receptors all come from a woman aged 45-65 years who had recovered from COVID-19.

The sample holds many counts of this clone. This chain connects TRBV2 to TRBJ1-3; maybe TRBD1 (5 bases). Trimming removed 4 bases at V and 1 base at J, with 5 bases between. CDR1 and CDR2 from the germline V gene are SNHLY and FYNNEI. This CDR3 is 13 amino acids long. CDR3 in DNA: TGTGCCAGCAGTGGACAGTCTGGAAACACCATATATTTT. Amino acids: CASSGQSGNTIYF. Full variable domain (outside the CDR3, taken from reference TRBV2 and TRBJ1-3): EPEVTQTPSHQVTQMGQEVILRCVPISNHLYFYWYRQILGQKVEFLVSFYNNEISEKSEIFDDQFSVERPDGSNFTLKIRSTKLEDSAMYFCASSGQSGNTIYFGEGSWLTVV.

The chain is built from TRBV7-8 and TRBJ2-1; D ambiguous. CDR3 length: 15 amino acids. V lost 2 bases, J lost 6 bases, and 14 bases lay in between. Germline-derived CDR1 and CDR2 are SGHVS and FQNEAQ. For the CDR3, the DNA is TGTGCCAGCAGCTTAAGCTGGCGGCACTTCAATGAGCAGTTCTTC. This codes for CASSLSWRHFNEQFF.

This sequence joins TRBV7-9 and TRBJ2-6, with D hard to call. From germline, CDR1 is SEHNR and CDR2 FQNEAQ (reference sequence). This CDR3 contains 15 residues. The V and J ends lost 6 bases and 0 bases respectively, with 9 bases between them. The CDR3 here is CASRTTASGANVLTF. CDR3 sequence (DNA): TGTGCCAGCAGAACTACCGCCTCTGGGGCCAACGTCCTGACTTTC. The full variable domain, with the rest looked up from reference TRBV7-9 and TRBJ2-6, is DTGVSQNPRHKITKRGQNVTFRCDPISEHNRLYWYRQTLGQGPEFLTYFQNEAQLEKSRLLSDRFSAERPKGSFSTLEIQRTEQGDSAMYLCASRTTASGANVLTFGAGSRLTVL.

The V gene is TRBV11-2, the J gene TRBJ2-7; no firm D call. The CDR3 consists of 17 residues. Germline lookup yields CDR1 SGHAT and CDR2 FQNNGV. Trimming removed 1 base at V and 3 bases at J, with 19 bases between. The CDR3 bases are TGTGCCAGCAGCTTAGTTGGCGGTAGAAGTGTAGTCTACGAGCAGTACTTC. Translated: CASSLVGGRSVVYEQYF.

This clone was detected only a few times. The DNA for the CDR3 is TGTGCCAGCAGGACCGTCTCTATGGAGGCAAGCGAGCAGTACTTC. It translates to CASRTVSMEASEQYF. The genes are TRBV27 and TRBJ2-7; the D gene is possibly TRBD2 (5 bases). The germline V gene has CDR1 MNHEY and CDR2 SMNVEV (reference sequence). V dropped 6 bases and J dropped 6 bases, with 21 bases sitting between them. The CDR3 consists of 15 residues.

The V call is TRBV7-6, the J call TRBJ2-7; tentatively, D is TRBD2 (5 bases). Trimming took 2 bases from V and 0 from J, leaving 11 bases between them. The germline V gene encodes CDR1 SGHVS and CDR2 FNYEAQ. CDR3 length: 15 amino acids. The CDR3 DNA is TGTGCCAGCAGCTTATCGGGGTTGGGCTCCTACGAGCAGTACTTC. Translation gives CASSLSGLGSYEQYF.

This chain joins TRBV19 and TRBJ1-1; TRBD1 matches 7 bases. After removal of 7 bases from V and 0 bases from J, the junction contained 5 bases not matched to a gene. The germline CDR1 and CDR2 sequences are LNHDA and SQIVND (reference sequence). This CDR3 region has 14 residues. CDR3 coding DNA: TGTGCCAGTACCTCGACAGGGATGAACACTGAAGCTTTCTTT. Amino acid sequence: CASTSTGMNTEAFF.

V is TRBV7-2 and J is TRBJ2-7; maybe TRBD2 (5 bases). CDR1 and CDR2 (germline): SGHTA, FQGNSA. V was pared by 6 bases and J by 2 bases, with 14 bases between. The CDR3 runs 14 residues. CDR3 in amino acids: CASSGGPGTYEQYF. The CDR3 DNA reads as TGTGCCAGCAGTGGCGGCCCCGGGACCTACGAGCAGTACTTC.

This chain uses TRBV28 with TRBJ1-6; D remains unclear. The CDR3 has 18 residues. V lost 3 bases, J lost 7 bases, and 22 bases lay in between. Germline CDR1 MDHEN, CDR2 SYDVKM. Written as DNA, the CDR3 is TGTGCCAGCAGTTTCGGGCCCGGGAGGAGGTTCTTAAATTCACCCCTCCACTTT. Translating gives CASSFGPGRRFLNSPLHF.

The CDR3 DNA reads as TGTGCCAGCAGCCAAGATGGCAGCGGTGCTTACAATGAGCAGTTCTTC. Its translation: CASSQDGSGAYNEQFF. The chain joins TRBV3-1 (or the pseudogene TRBV3-2) to TRBJ2-1; D perhaps matches TRBD2 (5 bases). This CDR3 is built from 16 residues. Trimming took off 0 bases at V and 4 bases at J, with 13 bases between the two ends. Per the germline V gene, CDR1 is LGHDT and CDR2 is YNNKEL (reference sequence).

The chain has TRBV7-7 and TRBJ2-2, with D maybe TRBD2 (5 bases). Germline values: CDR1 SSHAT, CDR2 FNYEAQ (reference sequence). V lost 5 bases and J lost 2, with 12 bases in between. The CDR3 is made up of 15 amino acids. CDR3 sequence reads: CASSPLRANTGELFF. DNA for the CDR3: TGTGCCAGCAGCCCACTGCGGGCAAACACCGGGGAGCTGTTTTTT.

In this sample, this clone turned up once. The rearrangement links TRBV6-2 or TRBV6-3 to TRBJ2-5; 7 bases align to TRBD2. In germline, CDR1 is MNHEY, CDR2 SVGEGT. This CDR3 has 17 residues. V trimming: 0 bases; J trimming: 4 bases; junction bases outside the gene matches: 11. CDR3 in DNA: TGTGCCAGCAGTTACTCGATCAGAACGGGGGGACGAGAGACCCAGTACTTC. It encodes CASSYSIRTGGRETQYF.

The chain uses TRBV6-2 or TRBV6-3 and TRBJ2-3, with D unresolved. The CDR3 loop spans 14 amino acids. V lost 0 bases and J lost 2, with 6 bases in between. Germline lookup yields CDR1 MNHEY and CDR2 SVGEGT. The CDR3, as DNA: TGTGCCAGCAGTTACTCGAAACTCACAGATACGCAGTATTTT. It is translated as CASSYSKLTDTQYF.

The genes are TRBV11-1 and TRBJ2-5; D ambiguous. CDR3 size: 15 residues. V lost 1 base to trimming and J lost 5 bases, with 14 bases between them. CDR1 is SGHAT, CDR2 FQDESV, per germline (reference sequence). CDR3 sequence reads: CASSLESAGWETQYF. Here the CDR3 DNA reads TGTGCCAGCAGCTTAGAGTCGGCCGGGTGGGAGACCCAGTACTTC.

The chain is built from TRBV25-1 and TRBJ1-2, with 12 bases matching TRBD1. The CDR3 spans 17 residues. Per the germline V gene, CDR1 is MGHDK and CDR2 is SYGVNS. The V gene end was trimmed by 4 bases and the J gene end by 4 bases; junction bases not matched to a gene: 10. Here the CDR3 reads CASSGPGTGGEVYGYTF. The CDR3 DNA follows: TGTGCCAGCAGTGGGCCCGGGACAGGGGGCGAGGTCTATGGCTACACCTTC.

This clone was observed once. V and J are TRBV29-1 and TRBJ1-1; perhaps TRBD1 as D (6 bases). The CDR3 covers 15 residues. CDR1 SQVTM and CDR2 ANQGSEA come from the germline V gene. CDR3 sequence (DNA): TGCAGTGCCGTGCGGCAGGGGCTCATGAACACTGAAGCTTTCTTT. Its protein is CSAVRQGLMNTEAFF.

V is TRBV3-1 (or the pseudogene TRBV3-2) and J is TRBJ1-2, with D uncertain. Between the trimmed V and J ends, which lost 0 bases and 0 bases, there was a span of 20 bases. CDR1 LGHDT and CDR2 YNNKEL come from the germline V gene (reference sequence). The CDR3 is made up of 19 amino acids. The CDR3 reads CASSQDRGGSSWTNYGYTF. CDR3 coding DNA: TGTGCCAGCAGCCAAGACCGAGGCGGGTCGAGTTGGACTAACTATGGCTACACCTTC.

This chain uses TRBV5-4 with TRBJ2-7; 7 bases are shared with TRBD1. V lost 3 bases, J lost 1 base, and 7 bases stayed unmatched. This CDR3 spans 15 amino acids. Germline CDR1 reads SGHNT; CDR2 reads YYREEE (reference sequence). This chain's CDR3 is CASSYRGSGSYEQYF. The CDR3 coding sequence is TGTGCCAGCAGCTACAGGGGCTCGGGGTCCTACGAGCAGTACTTC.

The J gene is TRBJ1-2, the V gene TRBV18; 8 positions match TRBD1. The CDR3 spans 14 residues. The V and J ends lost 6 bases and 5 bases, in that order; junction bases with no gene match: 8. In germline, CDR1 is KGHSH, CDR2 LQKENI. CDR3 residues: CASSSGGSAYGYTF. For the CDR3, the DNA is TGTGCCAGCTCCTCAGGGGGCTCCGCGTATGGCTACACCTTC.

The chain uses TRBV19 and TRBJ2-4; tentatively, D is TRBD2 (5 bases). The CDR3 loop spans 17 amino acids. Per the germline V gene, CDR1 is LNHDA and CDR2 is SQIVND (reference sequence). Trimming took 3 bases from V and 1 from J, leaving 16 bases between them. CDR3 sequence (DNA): TGTGCCAGTAGTATTGCCCTCTGGGAGAAGGCCAAAAACATTCAGTACTTC. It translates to CASSIALWEKAKNIQYF.

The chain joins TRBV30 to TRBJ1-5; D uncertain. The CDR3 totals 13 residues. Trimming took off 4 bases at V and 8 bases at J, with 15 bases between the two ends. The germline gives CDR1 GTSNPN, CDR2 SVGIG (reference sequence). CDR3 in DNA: TGTGCCTGGACTCCTCGGGGAGGAGAGCCCCAGCATTTT. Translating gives CAWTPRGGEPQHF.

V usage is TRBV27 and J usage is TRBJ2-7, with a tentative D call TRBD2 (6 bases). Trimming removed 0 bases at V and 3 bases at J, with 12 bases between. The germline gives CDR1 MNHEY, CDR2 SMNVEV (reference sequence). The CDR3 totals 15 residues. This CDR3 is CASSLSWQGLYEQYF. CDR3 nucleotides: TGTGCCAGCAGTTTATCGTGGCAGGGACTCTACGAGCAGTACTTC.